This T cell receptor (beta chain) comes out of a study of somatic mutations in cytotoxic T cells in rheumatoid arthritis. Only in-frame clones appear in the TCRdb table, and some are missing; sequencing was by immunoSEQ multiplex PCR. This table has more than 20,000 clones, roughly 80% appearing once. The CDR3 totals 14 residues. The V and J ends lost 3 bases and 5 bases respectively, with 14 bases between them. Germline values: CDR1 LNHDA, CDR2 SQIVND (reference sequence). The investigators isolated CD4+ and CD8+ cells by positive magnetic bead selection and checked their purity by flow cytometry. The chain combines TRBV19 with TRBJ2-7, with a possible D match to TRBD1 (6 bases). The clonotype comes from an adult with rheumatoid arthritis. Material: CD8+ T cells sorted from blood. This chain's CDR3 is CASSMRQGNHEQYF. CDR3 DNA: TGTGCCAGTAGTATGCGTCAGGGGAATCACGAGCAGTACTTC.